The clone carrying this T cell receptor (beta chain) has more than one count but fewer than ten. TCRdb ran MiXCR on the RT-PCR reads and lists one entry per CDR3 protein. The table lists approximately 250,000 distinct CDR3 sequences, around an eighth of them singletons. The CDR3 covers 14 residues. Germline V CDR1 and CDR2: MDHEN, SYDVKM. Trimming stripped 6 bases from V and 6 bases from J, with 12 bases between. The data belong to a study of patients and donors after allogeneic stem cell transplantation. The sample taken for sequencing was blood, either unsorted or a sorted T cell fraction (not recorded which). The TCR originated in a human donor who was either an allogeneic HSCT recipient or a stem cell or donor lymphocyte infusion donor (not recorded which). It is not recorded whose cells these are; they may come from a transplant donor. The V gene is TRBV28, the J gene TRBJ1-6; D perhaps matches TRBD1 (5 bases). The CDR3 reads CASRKPQVNSPLHF. CDR3 DNA sequence: TGTGCCAGCAGAAAACCACAGGTTAATTCACCCCTCCACTTT.